This TCR beta chain was sequenced during a study of OX40 agonist ivuxolimab in advanced cancers. Study details: Ivuxolimab, which patients received intravenously every 2 weeks, was dosed at 0.01 to 10 mg/kg.

Sequencing was performed with immunoSEQ multiplex PCR; in TCRdb, only in-frame clones are kept and a portion is missing. This table has tens of thousands of clones, over 75% appearing once. There are 15 residues in the CDR3. Trimming took 5 bases from V and 2 from J, leaving 14 bases between them. CDR1 and CDR2 (germline): LNHDA, SQIVND (reference sequence). This receptor was obtained from an adult with an advanced solid tumor such as melanoma, head and neck, liver or kidney cancer. This chain links TRBV19 with TRBJ2-3; tentatively, D is TRBD1 or TRBD2 (5 bases each). The starting material was CD4+ or CD8+ T cells sorted from blood, obtained in a trial of the OX40 agonist ivuxolimab. The CDR3 DNA reads as TGTGCCAGTAGTCTTCTAGGGACCCACACAGATACGCAGTATTTT. It specifies CASSLLGTHTDTQYF.